This record covers a single T cell receptor beta chain. This CDR3 is 17 amino acids long. Germline CDR1 and CDR2: SGHAT and FQNNGV. The V end was cut by 4 bases, the J end by 5 bases, with 20 bases between. The sample comes from a study of OX40 agonist ivuxolimab in advanced cancers. Profiling relied on immunoSEQ multiplex PCR, and the TCRdb table lists in-frame clones only, not all of them. Found here are tens of thousands of clones, 90% to 95% of them singletons; the top ten hold 2.6%. The specimen was CD4+ or CD8+ T cells sorted from blood, collected in a trial of the OX40 agonist ivuxolimab. The chain joins TRBV11-2 to TRBJ2-2, with D maybe TRBD1 (7 bases). This clonotype was sampled from an adult with an advanced solid tumor such as melanoma, head and neck, liver or kidney cancer. The CDR3 sequence is CASSYGFHRGLTGELFF. For the CDR3, the DNA is TGTGCCAGCAGCTACGGATTTCACAGGGGACTGACCGGGGAGCTGTTTTTT. The complete variable domain, with remaining parts taken from reference TRBV11-2 and TRBJ2-2, reads EAGVAQSPRYKIIEKRQSVAFWCNPISGHATLYWYQQILGQGPKLLIQFQNNGVVDDSQLPKDRFSAERLKGVDSTLKIQPAKLEDSAVYLCASSYGFHRGLTGELFFGEGSRLTVL.